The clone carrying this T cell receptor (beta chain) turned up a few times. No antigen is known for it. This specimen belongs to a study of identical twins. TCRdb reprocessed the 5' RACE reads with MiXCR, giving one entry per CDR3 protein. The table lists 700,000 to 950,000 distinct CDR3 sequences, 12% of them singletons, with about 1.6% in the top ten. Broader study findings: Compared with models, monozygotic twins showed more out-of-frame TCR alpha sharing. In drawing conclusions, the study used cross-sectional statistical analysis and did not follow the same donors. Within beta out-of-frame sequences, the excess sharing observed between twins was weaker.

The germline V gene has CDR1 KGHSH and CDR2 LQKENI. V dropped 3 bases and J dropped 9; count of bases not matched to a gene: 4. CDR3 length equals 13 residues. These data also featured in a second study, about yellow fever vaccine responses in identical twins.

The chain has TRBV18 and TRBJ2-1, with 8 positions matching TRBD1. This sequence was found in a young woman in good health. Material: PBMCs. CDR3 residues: CASSPDRVGEQFF. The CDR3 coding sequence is TGTGCCAGCTCACCGGACAGGGTGGGTGAGCAGTTCTTC. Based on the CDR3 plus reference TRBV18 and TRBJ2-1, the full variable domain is NAGVMQNPRHLVRRRGQEARLRCSPMKGHSHVYWYRQLPEEGLKFMVYLQKENIIDESGMPKERFSAEFPKEGPSILRIQQVVRGDSAAYFCASSPDRVGEQFFGPGTRLTVL.